A selection of T cell receptor beta chains follows, all from one sample in a study of T cell responses to AZD1222 COVID-19 vaccine. Clones were sequenced by immunoSEQ multiplex PCR, and TCRdb holds only the in-frame ones, with some missing. This table holds over 150,000 clones, approximately 90% found once. The material was peripheral blood, obtained 28 days after the second AZD1222 dose. These receptors were obtained from an adult who received the AZD1222 COVID-19 vaccine. Both conserved end residues are part of each CDR3. The D gene is left open where the match is weak. Clone size, where shown, is once, few, many, or a class for clones that have expanded.

D gene	clone size	V gene	J gene	CDR3 DNA	CDR3 protein
-	-	TRBV3-1/TRBV3-2	TRBJ1-3	TGTGCCAGCAGCCAAGGGTCATCCTCTGGAAACACCATATATTTT	CASSQGSSSGNTIYF
-	-	TRBV19	TRBJ1-3	TGTGCCAGTAGTATGGGGTTCAGGGCGCCTGGAAACACCATATATTTT	CASSMGFRAPGNTIYF
-	-	TRBV4-3	TRBJ1-4	TGCGCCAGCAGCCAAGATCTGGGGCGCGGGGAAAAACTGTTTTTT	CASSQDLGRGEKLFF
-	-	TRBV4-1	TRBJ1-2	TGCGCCAGCAGCCAAGTTGGGCTCCTCGGGGAGGGGCGAGGGTATGGCTACACCTTC	CASSQVGLLGEGRGYGYTF
-	few	TRBV13	TRBJ1-1	TGTGCCAGCAGCGCCTCCCCGAACACTGAAGCTTTCTTT	CASSASPNTEAFF
-	once	TRBV30	TRBJ1-5	TGTGCCTGGAGTGGAATGGGTTTCCAGCCCCAGCATTTT	CAWSGMGFQPQHF
TRBD1	-	TRBV4-1	TRBJ1-2	TGCGCCAGCAGCCAACAGGGGGCAGGCTATGGCTACACCTTC	CASSQQGAGYGYTF
-	-	TRBV7-2	TRBJ2-3	TGTGCCAGCAGCTTAGTGGGCTACCGGTCCGATACGCAGTATTTT	CASSLVGYRSDTQYF
-	-	TRBV7-9	TRBJ2-7	TGTGCCAGCAGCTCACCCTACGAGCAGTACTTC	CASSSPYEQYF
-	-	TRBV5-4	TRBJ2-3	TGTGCCAGCAGTCCTCGGGGGGCCGGTGGAACAGATACGCAGTATTTT	CASSPRGAGGTDTQYF
TRBD1	-	TRBV5-1	TRBJ1-2	TGCGCCAGCAGTCGGGACAGGGAGTATGGCTACACCTTC	CASSRDREYGYTF
-	-	TRBV5-8	TRBJ2-7	TGTGCCAGCAGTTTCCGGACAGCTTCTAAAGAGCAGTACTTC	CASSFRTASKEQYF
-	-	TRBV27	TRBJ1-4	TGTGCCAGCAGTTTAAACTCAGCTGGGGGGAAGGGGGAAAAACTGTTTTTT	CASSLNSAGGKGEKLFF
-	once	TRBV18	TRBJ2-7	TGTGCCAGCTCACCCCGGAGAGCCTCCTACGAGCAGTACTTC	CASSPRRASYEQYF
TRBD1	-	TRBV6-5	TRBJ2-2	TGTGCCAGCAGCCCGGGACAGGCGAACACCGGGGAGCTGTTTTTT	CASSPGQANTGELFF
-	-	TRBV6-1	TRBJ1-5	TGTGCCAGCAGTGAAGCGGGCGGTAATCAGCCCCAGCATTTT	CASSEAGGNQPQHF
-	-	TRBV5-6	TRBJ2-6	TGTGCCAGCAGCTCCGTCTCTGGGGCCAACGTCCTGACTTTC	CASSSVSGANVLTF
-	-	TRBV25-1	TRBJ2-2	TGTGCCAGCAGTGACTGGGAGAGAGACACCGGGGAGCTGTTTTTT	CASSDWERDTGELFF
TRBD2	once	TRBV10-3	TRBJ2-2	TGTGCCATCAGGACGGGACTAGCGGAGAACACCGGGGAGCTGTTTTTT	CAIRTGLAENTGELFF
-	once	TRBV13	TRBJ1-6	TGTGCCAGCAGCTCCAACCTTGGGACACCTAAATATAATTCACCCCTCCACTTT	CASSSNLGTPKYNSPLHF
-	-	TRBV6-5	TRBJ2-7	TGTGCCAGCAGCGCCACAGGGCCCCTAAGCTACGAGCAGTACTTC	CASSATGPLSYEQYF
TRBD1	-	TRBV4-3	TRBJ1-2	TGCGCCAGCAGCCAAGTCCTACTCCGGGACAGGGGGCGCCATTATGGCTACACCTTC	CASSQVLLRDRGRHYGYTF
-	-	TRBV7-9	TRBJ1-5	TGTGCCAGCAGCTTAGGGAATCAGCCCCAGCATTTT	CASSLGNQPQHF
TRBD2	-	TRBV5-4	TRBJ2-1	TGTGCCACCAAGAAGAGGGCTAGCGGGGGTATGGATGAGCAGTTCTTC	CATKKRASGGMDEQFF
TRBD1	-	TRBV6-5	TRBJ2-3	TGTGCCAGCAGTCACAGGGGGACATCTGCAGATACGCAGTATTTT	CASSHRGTSADTQYF
-	-	TRBV11-2	TRBJ2-5	TGTGCCAGCAGCCCGGCGGGACTACTGCAGGGGCGGGCCCAGTACTTC	CASSPAGLLQGRAQYF
-	-	TRBV7-9	TRBJ1-1	TGTGCCAGCAGCCCGTACAGGGTCATGAACACTGAAGCTTTCTTT	CASSPYRVMNTEAFF
-	-	TRBV7-2	TRBJ1-2	TGTGCCAGCAGCTCCCAGACATCTAACTATGGCTACACCTTC	CASSSQTSNYGYTF